This TCR beta chain originates from a study of cytomegalovirus exposure and HLA in healthy donors. Study as a whole: Unique TCR beta sequences numbering some 110 million came from around 180 million T cells in an earlier analysis. Study conclusions and caveats: In an earlier analysis, about 90% or about 30%: the productive usage of most TCR beta V segments. Upon later analysis, TCR association rates were observed to vary by HLA locus, being highest for DRB1 and lowest for HLA-C. TCR sequences were mostly rare, though some public TCRs occurred in many donors.

Amplification used 60 Vbeta primers and 13 Jbeta primers. TCRdb's table, derived via immunoSEQ multiplex PCR, lists solely in-frame clones and lacks some. The data contain some 210,000 clones, approximately 82% of them singletons. There are a few counts of this clone. Its specificity is unknown. The CDR3 is made up of 15 amino acids. The germline V gene encodes CDR1 SGHNT and CDR2 YYREEE (reference sequence). Trimming took off 3 bases at V and 4 bases at J, with 16 bases between the two ends. The clonotype was recovered from a male donor in good health and CMV-seronegative. Specimen: PBMCs. J is TRBJ1-2 and V is TRBV5-4; no firm D call. CDR3 region: CASSSRVNMVYGYTF. CDR3 nucleotides: TGTGCCAGCAGCTCCCGGGTGAACATGGTCTATGGCTACACCTTC.